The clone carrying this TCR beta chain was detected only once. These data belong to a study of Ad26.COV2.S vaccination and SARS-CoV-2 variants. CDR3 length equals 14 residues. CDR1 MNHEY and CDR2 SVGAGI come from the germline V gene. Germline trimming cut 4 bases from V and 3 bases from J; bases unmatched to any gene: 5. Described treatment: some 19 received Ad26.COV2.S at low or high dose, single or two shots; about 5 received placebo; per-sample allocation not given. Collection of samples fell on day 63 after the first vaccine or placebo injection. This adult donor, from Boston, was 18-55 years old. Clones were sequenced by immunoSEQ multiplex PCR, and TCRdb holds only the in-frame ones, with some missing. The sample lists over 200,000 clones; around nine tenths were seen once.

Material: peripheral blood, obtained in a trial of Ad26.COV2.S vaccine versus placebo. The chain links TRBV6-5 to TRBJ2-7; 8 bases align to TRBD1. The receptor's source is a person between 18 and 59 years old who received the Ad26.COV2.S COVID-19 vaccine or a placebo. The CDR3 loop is CASSSRQGNYEQYF. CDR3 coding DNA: TGTGCCAGCAGTTCACGACAGGGGAACTACGAGCAGTACTTC.